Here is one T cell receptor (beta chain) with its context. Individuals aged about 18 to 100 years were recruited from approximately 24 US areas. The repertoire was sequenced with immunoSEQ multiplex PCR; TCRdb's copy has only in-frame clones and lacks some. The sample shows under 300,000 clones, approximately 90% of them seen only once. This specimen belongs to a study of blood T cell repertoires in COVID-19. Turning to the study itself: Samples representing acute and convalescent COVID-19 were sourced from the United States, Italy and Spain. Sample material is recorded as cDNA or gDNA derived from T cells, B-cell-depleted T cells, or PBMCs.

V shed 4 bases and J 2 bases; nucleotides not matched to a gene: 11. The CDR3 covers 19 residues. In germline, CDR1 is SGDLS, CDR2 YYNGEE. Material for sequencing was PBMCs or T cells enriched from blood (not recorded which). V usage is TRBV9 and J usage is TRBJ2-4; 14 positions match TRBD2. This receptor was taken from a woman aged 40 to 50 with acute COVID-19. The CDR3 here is CASSPAGLAGDRSKNIQYF. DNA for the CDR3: TGTGCCAGCAGCCCAGCGGGACTAGCGGGAGATCGATCCAAAAACATTCAGTACTTC.